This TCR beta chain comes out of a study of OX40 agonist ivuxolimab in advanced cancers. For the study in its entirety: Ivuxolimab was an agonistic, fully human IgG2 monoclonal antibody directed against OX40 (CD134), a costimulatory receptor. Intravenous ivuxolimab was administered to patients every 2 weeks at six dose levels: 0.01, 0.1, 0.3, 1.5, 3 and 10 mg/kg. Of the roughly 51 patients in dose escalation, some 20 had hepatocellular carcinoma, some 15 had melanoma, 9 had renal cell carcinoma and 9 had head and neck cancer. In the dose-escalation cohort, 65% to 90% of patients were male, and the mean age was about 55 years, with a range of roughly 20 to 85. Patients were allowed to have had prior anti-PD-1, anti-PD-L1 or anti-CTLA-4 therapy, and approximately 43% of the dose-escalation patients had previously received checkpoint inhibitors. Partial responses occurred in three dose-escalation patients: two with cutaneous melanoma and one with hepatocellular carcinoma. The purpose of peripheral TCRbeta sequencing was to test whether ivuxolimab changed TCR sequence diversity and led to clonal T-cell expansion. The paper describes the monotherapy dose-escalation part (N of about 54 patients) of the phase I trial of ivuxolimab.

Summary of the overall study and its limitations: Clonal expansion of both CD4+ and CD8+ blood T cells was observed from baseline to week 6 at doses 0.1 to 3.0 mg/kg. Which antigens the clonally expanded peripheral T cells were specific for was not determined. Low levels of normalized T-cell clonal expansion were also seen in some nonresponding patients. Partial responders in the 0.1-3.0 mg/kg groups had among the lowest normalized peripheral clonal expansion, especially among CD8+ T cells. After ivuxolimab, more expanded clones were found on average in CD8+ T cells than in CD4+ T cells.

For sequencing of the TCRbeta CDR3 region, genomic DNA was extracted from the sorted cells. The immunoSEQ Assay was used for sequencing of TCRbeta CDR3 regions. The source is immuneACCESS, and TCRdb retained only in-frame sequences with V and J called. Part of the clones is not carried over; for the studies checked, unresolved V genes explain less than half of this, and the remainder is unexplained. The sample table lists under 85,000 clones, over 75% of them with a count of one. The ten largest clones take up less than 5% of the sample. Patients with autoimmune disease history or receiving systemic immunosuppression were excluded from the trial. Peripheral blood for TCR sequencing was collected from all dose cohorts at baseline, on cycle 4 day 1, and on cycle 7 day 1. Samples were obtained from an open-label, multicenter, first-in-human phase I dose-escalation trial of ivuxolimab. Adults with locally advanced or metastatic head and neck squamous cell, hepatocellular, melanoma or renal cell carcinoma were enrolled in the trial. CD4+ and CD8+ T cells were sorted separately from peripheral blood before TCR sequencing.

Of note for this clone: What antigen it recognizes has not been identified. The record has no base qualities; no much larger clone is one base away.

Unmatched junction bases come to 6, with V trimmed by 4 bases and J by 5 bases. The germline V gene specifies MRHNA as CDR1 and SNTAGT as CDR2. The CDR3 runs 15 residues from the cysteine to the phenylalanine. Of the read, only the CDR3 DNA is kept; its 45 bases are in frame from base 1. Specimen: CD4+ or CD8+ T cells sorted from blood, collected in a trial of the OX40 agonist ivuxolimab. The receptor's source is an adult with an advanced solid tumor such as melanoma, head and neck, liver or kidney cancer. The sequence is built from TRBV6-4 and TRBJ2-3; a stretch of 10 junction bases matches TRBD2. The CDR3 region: CASSVTAGGGDTQYF. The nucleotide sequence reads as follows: TGTGCCAGCAGTGTAACAGCGGGAGGGGGAGATACGCAGTATTTT.